These T cell receptor beta chains were read from a single sample in a study of shared clonotypes between healthy human individuals. Generated by immunoSEQ multiplex PCR, the TCRdb table keeps only in-frame clones and is missing some. The data show 180,000 or so clones, 90% to 95% seen once. Input material: naive CD4+ T cells sorted from blood. The receptor set was obtained from a woman in her 30s in good health. CDR3s include the opening cysteine and the closing phenylalanine or tryptophan. The D gene is left open where the match is weak. Size values are once, few and many counts, or a class for expanded clones, and some rows have none.

>TRBJ2-3|.|TRBV5-1|.
TGCGCCAGCAGCTTTATAACTGAGGGCACAGATACGCAGTATTTT
CASSFITEGTDTQYF
>TRBJ1-5|TRBD1|TRBV18|once
TGTGCCAGCTCACCGCGCGGGACAGCTAGCAATCAGCCCCAGCATTTT
CASSPRGTASNQPQHF
>TRBJ1-3|TRBD1|TRBV6-1|.
TGTGCCAGCAGTGCCAGCCGGACAGGGAATGGAAACACCATATATTTT
CASSASRTGNGNTIYF
>TRBJ2-2|.|TRBV6-4|.
TGTGCCAGCAGTGATCAGCGAACCGGGGAGCTGTTTTTT
CASSDQRTGELFF
>TRBJ1-1|.|TRBV7-9|.
TGTGCCAGCAGCCCTCAAACAGGGAACACTGAAGCTTTCTTT
CASSPQTGNTEAFF
>TRBJ1-2|.|TRBV6-5|.
TGTGCCAGCAGTTACCTAGGTATTGAGGGCTACACCTTC
CASSYLGIEGYTF
>TRBJ2-7|.|TRBV6-6|.
TGTGCCAGCCGCGATCCGGGACTCTCCTACGAGCAGTACTTC
CASRDPGLSYEQYF
>TRBJ1-1|TRBD1|TRBV28|.
TGTGCCAGCAGGGGGACAGGACGGAACACTGAAGCTTTCTTT
CASRGTGRNTEAFF
>TRBJ2-2|.|TRBV9|.
TGTGCCAGCAGCGTAGAGGGGACCGGGGAGCTGTTTTTT
CASSVEGTGELFF
>TRBJ1-3|.|TRBV4-1|.
TGCGCCAGCAGCCTCCAGGGTACTGGAAACACCATATATTTT
CASSLQGTGNTIYF
>TRBJ2-7|.|TRBV6-5|.
TGTGCCAGCAGTTACTCGTGGCAGGGGAGCCACGAGCAGTACTTC
CASSYSWQGSHEQYF
>TRBJ2-7|.|TRBV6-6|.
TGTGCCAGCAGCGAGGTGGCGGAGAGCTCCTACGAGCAGTACTTC
CASSEVAESSYEQYF
>TRBJ2-6|.|TRBV5-1|.
TGCGCCAGCGGATCGACGAGAGCAGCGCGACTGGGACACTGCTCGATCCGCTCGCACCTGACTTTC
CASGSTRAARLGHCSIRSHLTF
>TRBJ2-5|TRBD2|TRBV19|.
TGTGCCAGTAGTATCGGGACAGGGACTAGCGGGAGCCACGAGACCCAGTACTTC
CASSIGTGTSGSHETQYF
>TRBJ1-1|TRBD1|TRBV28|.
TGTGCCAGCAGTTTACGAAGAGCAGGGGGCGGCTTCTTT
CASSLRRAGGGFF
>TRBJ1-1|.|TRBV9|once
TGTGCCAGCAGCGTAGTTCCAGGGGAGCACACTGAAGCTTTCTTT
CASSVVPGEHTEAFF
>TRBJ2-1|.|TRBV15|.
TGTGCCACCAGCGGGGGCGGCAGCTCCTACAATGAGCAGTTCTTC
CATSGGGSSYNEQFF
>TRBJ2-7|.|TRBV5-5|.
TGTGCCAGCAGTTTGAACGGGTACGAGCAGTACTTC
CASSLNGYEQYF
>TRBJ1-1|.|TRBV29-1|.
TGCAGCGTAAGAAGACCGAACACTGAAGCTTTCTTT
CSVRRPNTEAFF
>TRBJ1-2|.|TRBV6-5|.
TGTGCCAGCAGTTACTCAGGGACCAATCTCGATGGCTACACCTTC
CASSYSGTNLDGYTF
>TRBJ1-5|.|TRBV5-5|.
TGTGCCAGCAGCTTGGAACAGGGCTTTTTTTCGGGTCAGCCCCAGCATTTT
CASSLEQGFFSGQPQHF
>TRBJ2-3|.|TRBV19|.
TGTGCCAGTAGTTCTCGGGGGGCTGTAGATACGCAGTATTTT
CASSSRGAVDTQYF
>TRBJ2-7|.|TRBV7-9|.
TGTGCCAGCAGCTCGCTCGGAGGCAGCGGGTCCTACGAGCAGTACTTC
CASSSLGGSGSYEQYF
>TRBJ2-7|.|TRBV30|.
TGTGCCTGGAGTGATGCTGGGGCCTACGAGCAGTACTTC
CAWSDAGAYEQYF
>TRBJ1-2|.|TRBV11-3|.
TGTGCCAGCAGCTTAGTTGCAGGGAGGGACACCTTC
CASSLVAGRDTF
>TRBJ2-1|TRBD2|TRBV7-7|.
TGTGCCAGCAGCTTCGGGCTAGCGGGAGGCAATGAGCAGTTCTTC
CASSFGLAGGNEQFF
>TRBJ2-7|.|TRBV10-3|.
TGTGCCACGCGACCCAGCGGGACACTTTCCTACGAGCAGTACTTC
CATRPSGTLSYEQYF
>TRBJ2-7|TRBD2|TRBV5-1|.
TGCGCCAGCAGCTTGTCTAGCGGCTCCTACGAGCAGTACTTC
CASSLSSGSYEQYF
>TRBJ2-5|.|TRBV18|.
TGTGCCAGCTCACCACGTAAGGAGACCCAGTACTTC
CASSPRKETQYF
>TRBJ2-1|TRBD2|TRBV12-5|.
TGTGCTAGTGCCCACGGGACTAGCGGGAGGTATGAGCAGTTCTTC
CASAHGTSGRYEQFF
>TRBJ1-2|.|TRBV7-6|.
TGTGCCAGCAGCTTAGCGCCGGGGGCCCTTGGCGGCTACACCTTC
CASSLAPGALGGYTF
>TRBJ2-1|TRBD2|TRBV6-6|.
TGTGCCAGCAGTCAAGGACTAGCGGGAAACTACAATGAGCAGTTCTTC
CASSQGLAGNYNEQFF
>TRBJ2-7|TRBD1|TRBV19|.
TGTGCCAGCTCGCCGGGGGGGACAGGGGGCTCCGAGCAGTACTTC
CASSPGGTGGSEQYF
>TRBJ2-7|.|TRBV9|once
TGTGCCAGCAGCGTAGCCCCTCGATCCGAGCAGTACTTC
CASSVAPRSEQYF
>TRBJ2-2|.|TRBV7-3|.
TGTGCCAGCAGCTTAACAGGGGATTCCACCGGGGAGCTGTTTTTT
CASSLTGDSTGELFF
>TRBJ2-7|.|TRBV13|.
TGTGCCAGCAGCCCCTTTGTGACAGGTAACTACGAGCAGTACTTC
CASSPFVTGNYEQYF
>TRBJ1-1|.|TRBV4-1|.
TGCGCCAGCAGCCAAGAAACGGCCCTGAACACTGAAGCTTTCTTT
CASSQETALNTEAFF
>TRBJ1-5|.|TRBV19|.
TGTGCCAGTAGACCACGGGGACAATTTGACAATAGCAATCAGCCCCAGCATTTT
CASRPRGQFDNSNQPQHF
>TRBJ1-2|.|TRBV27|.
TGTGCCAGCAGTACCGCTCTTAACTATGGCTACACCTTC
CASSTALNYGYTF
>TRBJ1-1|.|TRBV6-1|.
TGTGCCAGCAAATGGGGGGACACTGAAGCTTTCTTT
CASKWGDTEAFF
>TRBJ1-1|.|TRBV5-4|.
TGTGCCAGCAGCTTGGAACGGTTGAACACTGAAGCTTTCTTT
CASSLERLNTEAFF
>TRBJ2-7|TRBD2|TRBV6-5|.
TGTGCCAGCAGTTACTCATTAGCGGGGCCCTACGAGCAGTACTTC
CASSYSLAGPYEQYF
>TRBJ2-7|TRBD2|TRBV11-2|once
TGTGCCAGCAGCTCTAGCGGGACGCACTACGAGCAGTACTTC
CASSSSGTHYEQYF
>TRBJ2-7|.|TRBV7-9|.
TGTGCCAGCAGCTTAGTACGCTCCAGGTCGAGCTCCTACGAGCAGTACTTC
CASSLVRSRSSSYEQYF
>TRBJ2-7|.|TRBV27|once
TGTGCCAGCAGTTTGAGGGGCAACGTTCTTGACGAGCAGTACTTC
CASSLRGNVLDEQYF
>TRBJ2-7|TRBD2|TRBV4-1|.
TGCGCCAGCAGCCCCGGACTAGCGGGCACCTACGAGCAGTACTTC
CASSPGLAGTYEQYF
>TRBJ2-7|TRBD2|TRBV5-4|.
TGTGCCAGCAGCTTGGGTTCTAGCGGGCCCCGCGAGCAGTACTTC
CASSLGSSGPREQYF